This T cell receptor (beta chain) comes out of a study of T cells in Graves' hyperthyroidism and ophthalmopathy. RNA transcripts served as the template for amplifying TCR beta CDR3 regions. The HTBI primer set drove a first-round RT-PCR of the TCR CDR3. Via MiXCR, TCRdb re-called the multiplex PCR reads, giving one row per CDR3 protein. This sample yields fewer than 450,000 distinct CDR3 sequences, of which over 12% are seen a single time; 25% to 30% belongs to the top ten. Germline-derived CDR1 and CDR2 are SQVTM and ANQGSEA. The length of the CDR3 is 14 residues. V shed 4 bases, J shed 8 bases, and the junction held 10 bases outside the gene matches. It was uncontrolled infection, other autoimmune disease, pregnancy or lactation that excluded patients.

The TCR originated in a man aged 45-65 years with Graves' ophthalmopathy. V is TRBV29-1 and J is TRBJ1-5, with TRBD1 matching 8 bases. The sequenced material came from blood. The DNA for the CDR3 is TGCAGCGTTGGGTCGGGACAGGTGGGCGAGCCCCAGCATTTT. Its protein is CSVGSGQVGEPQHF.